A selection of T cell receptor beta chains follows, all from one sample in a study of blood T cell repertoires in COVID-19. Profiling relied on immunoSEQ multiplex PCR, and the TCRdb table lists in-frame clones only, not all of them. The sample lists under 65,000 clones, 84% seen once, with approximately 5.6% in the top ten. Sequenced input: peripheral blood. These receptors were obtained from a woman aged 55-75 years with acute or convalescent COVID-19. Each CDR3 is given with its conserved first and last residue. The D gene is left open where the match is weak. Where a row states a size, it is once, few, many or the class of an expanded clone; other rows omit it.

clone_size: NA; j_call: TRBJ2-1; v_call: TRBV19; d_call: NA; cdr3_aa: CASRGGPTYNEQFF
clone_size: NA; j_call: TRBJ1-1; v_call: TRBV3-1/TRBV3-2; d_call: NA; cdr3_aa: CASSYVDGGTFF
clone_size: few; j_call: TRBJ2-3; v_call: TRBV4-2; d_call: TRBD2; cdr3_aa: CASSQELAGDNTQYF
clone_size: NA; j_call: TRBJ2-3; v_call: TRBV24-1; d_call: NA; cdr3_aa: CATSVGGGLTDTQYF
clone_size: NA; j_call: TRBJ1-2; v_call: TRBV29-1; d_call: TRBD1; cdr3_aa: CSVPRQGPNYGYTF
clone_size: NA; j_call: TRBJ1-5; v_call: TRBV12-3/TRBV12-4; d_call: NA; cdr3_aa: CASSFLNQPQHF
clone_size: NA; j_call: TRBJ1-1; v_call: TRBV19; d_call: NA; cdr3_aa: CASSITPGRIQDTEAFF
clone_size: NA; j_call: TRBJ1-3; v_call: TRBV12-3/TRBV12-4; d_call: NA; cdr3_aa: CASSERGNTIYF
clone_size: NA; j_call: TRBJ1-1; v_call: TRBV5-1; d_call: NA; cdr3_aa: CASSLAVNTEAFF
clone_size: NA; j_call: TRBJ1-3; v_call: TRBV30; d_call: NA; cdr3_aa: CAGRRPGNTIYF
clone_size: NA; j_call: TRBJ2-7; v_call: TRBV6-5; d_call: TRBD1; cdr3_aa: CASTGTGGNEQYF
clone_size: NA; j_call: TRBJ2-7; v_call: TRBV3-1/TRBV3-2; d_call: NA; cdr3_aa: CASSPASGVRNEQYF
clone_size: NA; j_call: TRBJ2-3; v_call: TRBV6-5; d_call: TRBD2; cdr3_aa: CASTTSGGTDTQYF
clone_size: NA; j_call: TRBJ1-1; v_call: TRBV6-4; d_call: NA; cdr3_aa: CASFNNRKNTEAFF
clone_size: NA; j_call: TRBJ2-1; v_call: TRBV7-9; d_call: TRBD2; cdr3_aa: CASSPLAGGGFF
clone_size: few; j_call: TRBJ2-3; v_call: TRBV24-1; d_call: TRBD2; cdr3_aa: CATSTGPGTSITDTQYF
clone_size: once; j_call: TRBJ2-5; v_call: TRBV9; d_call: NA; cdr3_aa: CASSVGQAQETQYF
clone_size: once; j_call: TRBJ2-3; v_call: TRBV19; d_call: TRBD1; cdr3_aa: CASSLDRGQGTDTQYF
clone_size: NA; j_call: TRBJ2-1; v_call: TRBV11-2; d_call: TRBD1; cdr3_aa: CASSFTAGTGTYNEQFF
clone_size: NA; j_call: TRBJ1-1; v_call: TRBV10-3; d_call: NA; cdr3_aa: CAISDGGGNTEAFF
clone_size: NA; j_call: TRBJ1-1; v_call: TRBV5-1; d_call: NA; cdr3_aa: CASSLRGWGQFPGTVNTEAFF
clone_size: NA; j_call: TRBJ1-2; v_call: TRBV19; d_call: TRBD1; cdr3_aa: CASSRSGTGSVFNYGYTF
clone_size: few; j_call: TRBJ1-1; v_call: TRBV4-1; d_call: TRBD1; cdr3_aa: CASSQAGQGAFAEAFF
clone_size: NA; j_call: TRBJ1-2; v_call: TRBV19; d_call: TRBD1; cdr3_aa: CASTVRGQGVEGYTF
clone_size: NA; j_call: TRBJ2-3; v_call: TRBV27; d_call: TRBD1; cdr3_aa: CASSPWGRGQGLDTQYF
clone_size: few; j_call: TRBJ2-7; v_call: TRBV30; d_call: TRBD2; cdr3_aa: CAWKVAGYEQYF
clone_size: NA; j_call: TRBJ2-3; v_call: TRBV6-1; d_call: TRBD2; cdr3_aa: CASSLAGLRTDTQYF
clone_size: NA; j_call: TRBJ2-3; v_call: TRBV6-5; d_call: TRBD2; cdr3_aa: CASRLRGGTDTQYF
clone_size: NA; j_call: TRBJ2-2; v_call: TRBV5-5; d_call: NA; cdr3_aa: CASSLVVSRGYTGELFF
clone_size: NA; j_call: TRBJ2-3; v_call: TRBV11-2; d_call: NA; cdr3_aa: CASSPPQRLSTDTQYF
clone_size: NA; j_call: TRBJ1-2; v_call: TRBV10-3; d_call: NA; cdr3_aa: CAISESEGTGNYGYTF
clone_size: once; j_call: TRBJ1-2; v_call: TRBV30; d_call: NA; cdr3_aa: CAWRLSGYGYTF
clone_size: NA; j_call: TRBJ2-5; v_call: TRBV5-5; d_call: TRBD1; cdr3_aa: CASSLERTGRSQETQYF
clone_size: NA; j_call: TRBJ1-1; v_call: TRBV11-3; d_call: TRBD1; cdr3_aa: CASSSDRATEAFF
clone_size: NA; j_call: TRBJ2-1; v_call: TRBV21-1; d_call: NA; cdr3_aa: CASSKGVGGSLPPEQFF
clone_size: NA; j_call: TRBJ1-2; v_call: TRBV9; d_call: NA; cdr3_aa: CASSVSGGGYTF
clone_size: NA; j_call: TRBJ2-7; v_call: TRBV6-5; d_call: NA; cdr3_aa: CASILGTGAFYEQYF
clone_size: NA; j_call: TRBJ1-1; v_call: TRBV7-2; d_call: NA; cdr3_aa: CASSSRVLNTEAFF
clone_size: NA; j_call: TRBJ1-3; v_call: TRBV5-1; d_call: NA; cdr3_aa: CASSLDTSSGNTIYF
clone_size: NA; j_call: TRBJ2-2; v_call: TRBV3-1/TRBV3-2; d_call: NA; cdr3_aa: CASSQSLRDTGELFF
clone_size: NA; j_call: TRBJ2-5; v_call: TRBV3-1/TRBV3-2; d_call: TRBD1; cdr3_aa: CASSQAYRGTQYF
clone_size: NA; j_call: TRBJ2-3; v_call: TRBV11-2; d_call: NA; cdr3_aa: CASSLSAGITDTQYF
clone_size: NA; j_call: TRBJ1-1; v_call: TRBV3-1/TRBV3-2; d_call: TRBD1; cdr3_aa: CASSQTGTAEAFF
clone_size: NA; j_call: TRBJ2-6; v_call: TRBV7-6; d_call: TRBD1; cdr3_aa: CASSLTGGTGANVLTF
clone_size: few; j_call: TRBJ1-5; v_call: TRBV6-6; d_call: NA; cdr3_aa: CASSARQGGSQPQHF
clone_size: NA; j_call: TRBJ2-3; v_call: TRBV19; d_call: TRBD1; cdr3_aa: CASSSHRDRGGTDTQYF